These 30 T cell receptor beta chains came from one sample sequenced in a study of T cell clones after liver transplantation (dated by TCRdb to the late 2010s). Library construction relied on the immunoSEQ multiplex PCR assay. This is the immuneACCESS table as TCRdb keeps it, with only in-frame sequences that have V and J called. A part of the clones is gone; compared with another copy, unresolved V genes explain less than half, and the rest is unexplained. This sample holds tens of thousands of clones; around three quarters were observed only once. Clones ranked in the top ten supply approximately 2.6% of the sample. The sample consisted of CD4+ T cells from blood, taken at the approximately 15-month timepoint. The receptors stem from a human patient who received a liver transplant. Once a transplant has taken place, some T cells may be donor derived.

The gene calls are TRBV29-1 and TRBJ2-3; a possible D gene is TRBD2 (5 bases). Germline loops: CDR1 SQVTM, CDR2 ANQGSEA. CDR3 length: 16 residues. Trimming took off 8 bases at V and 1 base at J, with 22 bases between the two ends. CDR3 in amino acids: CSSTRLGVGGTDTQYF. The CDR3 nucleotides are TGCAGCTCTACCCGACTGGGCGTCGGGGGCACAGATACGCAGTATTTT.

This clone has only a few counts. The gene calls are TRBV23-1 and TRBJ1-5; tentative D call: TRBD1 (5 bases). TRBV23-1 is assigned to the ORF class and has an uncertain function. Trimming took 0 bases from V and 7 from J, leaving 13 bases between them. CDR3 size: 15 residues. In DNA, the CDR3 is TGCGCCAGCAGTCAATCCGGGGGGTCGAGACAGCCCCAGCATTTT. Translated, it gives CASSQSGGSRQPQHF.

The CDR3 nucleotides are TGTGCCTGGAGCACGGGGATTGAAGCTTTCTTT. Translation: CAWSTGIEAFF. The chain employs TRBV30 and TRBJ1-1; D not resolved. CDR1 and CDR2 from the germline V gene are GTSNPN and SVGIG (reference sequence). The CDR3 sequence is 11 residues long. V lost 3 bases to trimming and J lost 7 bases, with 9 bases between them.

V gene TRBV4-3 combines with J gene TRBJ1-2, with unresolved D. The V gene lost 0 bases and the J gene lost 0 bases, with 5 bases spanning the gap. Germline V gives CDR1 LGHNA, CDR2 YSLEER. The CDR3 is 14 amino acids. In DNA, the CDR3 is TGCGCCAGCAGCCAAGATAGGACTAACTATGGCTACACCTTC. It translates to CASSQDRTNYGYTF.

This clone has ten or more counts. This chain links TRBV6-5 with TRBJ2-7; D possibly corresponds to TRBD2 (5 bases). CDR3 length: 13 amino acids. Trimming took 8 bases from V and 4 from J, leaving 15 bases between them. CDR1 is MNHEY, CDR2 SVGAGI, per germline. The CDR3 loop reads CASLYVGVYEQYV. CDR3 DNA sequence: TGTGCCAGCTTGTATGTGGGAGTGTACGAGCAGTACGTC.

The chain carries TRBV28 and TRBJ1-2; possible D gene TRBD1, 5 bases. The length of the CDR3 is 14 residues. Per germline, CDR1 MDHEN and CDR2 SYDVKM. V dropped 5 bases and J dropped 0 bases, with 10 bases sitting between them. Written as DNA, the CDR3 is TGTGCCAGCAGTCTCGCAGGGACTAACTATGGCTACACCTTC. As protein: CASSLAGTNYGYTF.

This clone is a singleton in its sample. The V gene is TRBV6-4, the J gene TRBJ2-1, with TRBD2 matching over 9 bases. In germline, CDR1 is MRHNA, CDR2 SNTAGT. The trim removed 4 bases at V and 1 base at J, leaving 11 bases unmatched. The CDR3 is 18 amino acids. DNA of the CDR3: TGTGCCAGCAGTGTATTCCCCACAAGCGGGGGGTCCTACAATGAGCAGTTCTTC. It is translated as CASSVFPTSGGSYNEQFF.

The chain combines TRBV28 with TRBJ1-5; 7 bases map to TRBD1. Germline values: CDR1 MDHEN, CDR2 SYDVKM. The CDR3 has 15 residues. The trim removed 5 bases at V and 4 bases at J, leaving 8 bases unmatched. CDR3 nucleotide sequence: TGTGCCAGCAGTCGCCGCCGGGACAGAAATCAGCCCCAGCATTTT. Translating it yields CASSRRRDRNQPQHF.

The table lists this clone with many counts. V usage is TRBV4-1 and J usage is TRBJ2-5; no clear D gene. Deletions cut 0 bases from V and 1 base from J, with 15 bases between. There are 17 residues in the CDR3. Germline V CDR1 and CDR2: MGHRA, YSYEKL. DNA of the CDR3: TGCGCCAGCAGCCAAGATCCTCCCTTGACAAGCCAAGAGACCCAGTACTTC. Translated, it gives CASSQDPPLTSQETQYF.

The chain carries TRBV11-3 and TRBJ1-1; no clear D. Per the germline V gene, CDR1 is SGHNT and CDR2 is YENEEA. This CDR3 is 13 amino acids long. The germline V and J ends were trimmed by 5 bases and 4 bases, with 11 bases remaining between them. The DNA for the CDR3 is TGTGCCAGCAGCGTACGGGCAGGCACTGAAGCTTTCTTT. Its translation is CASSVRAGTEAFF.

CDR3 residues: CASSQQDRSLGQYNEQFF. CDR3 coding DNA: TGCGCCAGCAGCCAACAAGACAGGTCGCTCGGTCAATACAATGAGCAGTTCTTC. The genes are TRBV4-1 and TRBJ2-1; D is possibly TRBD1 (6 bases). From germline, CDR1 is MGHRA and CDR2 YSYEKL. The CDR3 loop spans 18 amino acids. V was clipped by 2 bases and J by 4 bases, with 21 bases between them.

This clone is labeled medium-sized. J is TRBJ2-1 and V is TRBV12-2; the table's D call TRBD1 went unverified against the DNA. TRBV12-2 is a listed pseudogene. The CDR3 has 19 amino acids. The CDR3 nucleotides read TGTGCAAGTCGCTTAGCGCCATGTCCCAGGGGGCCCTCCTACAATGAGCAGTTCTTC. Encoded protein: CASRLAPCPRGPSYNEQFF.

The gene calls are TRBV9 and TRBJ2-5, with 9 bases aligning to TRBD2. V lost 0 bases and J lost 0; bases outside the gene matches: 3. Germline CDR1 SGDLS, CDR2 YYNGEE. This CDR3 is 16 amino acids long. The CDR3 spells CASSVGAGGHQETQYF. DNA for the CDR3: TGTGCCAGCAGCGTAGGAGCGGGGGGCCACCAAGAGACCCAGTACTTC.

This clone has just a few counts. The rearrangement joins TRBV6-6 to TRBJ2-4, with TRBD1 identical over 7 bases. The germline CDR1 and CDR2 sequences are MNHNY and SVGAGI (reference sequence). Trimming removed 5 bases from V and 0 bases from J; junction bases left unmatched: 4. The CDR3 covers 15 residues. The CDR3 DNA follows: TGTGCCAGCAGTCCTCGGGACAGAGCCAAAAACATTCAGTACTTC. Translation gives CASSPRDRAKNIQYF.

The chain has TRBV6-5 and TRBJ1-6; 7 bases map to TRBD1. This CDR3 comprises 14 residues. J lost 7 bases, V lost 7 bases, and 7 bases had no gene match. Germline V gene lookup returns CDR1 MNHEY and CDR2 SVGAGI. The CDR3 nucleotides read TGTGCCAGCACTCGGGACAGATTAAATTCACCCCTCCACTTT. It is translated as CASTRDRLNSPLHF.

This clone was found once. The V call is TRBV6-1, the J call TRBJ2-5; tentatively, D is TRBD1 or TRBD2 (6 bases each). The CDR3 contains 15 residues. Germline assignment: CDR1 MNHNS and CDR2 SASEGT. Trimming cost V 2 bases and J 5 bases, with 15 bases left between them. The CDR3: CASSESFGGAETQYF. In DNA form, the CDR3 reads TGTGCCAGCAGTGAATCTTTCGGGGGCGCGGAGACCCAGTACTTC.

This sequence joins TRBV10-1 and TRBJ2-3, with a weak D call TRBD2 (5 bases). Germline CDR1 is WNHNN and CDR2 is SYGVQD (reference sequence). There are 13 residues in the CDR3. Trimming took off 2 bases at V and 4 bases at J, with 7 bases between the two ends. The CDR3 DNA sequence: TGCGCCAGCAGTGAGCCGGAGGCAGATACGCAGTATTTT. Translating gives CASSEPEADTQYF.

The chain recombines TRBV5-8 with TRBJ2-3; 8 nucleotides match TRBD2. This CDR3 region has 15 residues. Germline CDR1 reads SGHTS; CDR2 reads YDEGEE. V was pared by 0 bases and J by 2 bases, with 2 bases of the junction left unmatched. DNA for the CDR3: TGTGCCAGCAGCTTGGTAGCGGGGCCCACAGATACGCAGTATTTT. Protein product: CASSLVAGPTDTQYF.

CDR3 bases: TGTGCCAGTAGCGATACACGGGACTATGGCTACACCTTC. Its translation is CASSDTRDYGYTF. The rearrangement joins TRBV19 to TRBJ1-2; D remains ambiguous. The length of the CDR3 is 13 residues. V lost 6 bases and J lost 3, with 11 bases in between. Germline CDR1 and CDR2: LNHDA and SQIVND (reference sequence). Together with reference TRBV19 and TRBJ1-2, the CDR3 gives the full variable domain: DGGITQSPKYLFRKEGQNVTLSCEQNLNHDAMYWYRQDPGQGLRLIYYSQIVNDFQKGDIAEGYSVSREKKESFPLTVTSAQKNPTAFYLCASSDTRDYGYTFGSGTRLTVV.

The chain uses TRBV28 and TRBJ2-5; perhaps TRBD2 as D (6 bases). V dropped 10 bases and J dropped 9 bases, with 18 bases sitting between them. The CDR3 has 12 residues. Germline V gives CDR1 MDHEN, CDR2 SYDVKM. This chain's CDR3 is CATGGAIGSQYF. The CDR3 DNA reads TGTGCCACCGGAGGGGCCATAGGGTCCCAGTACTTC.

The CDR3 DNA reads as TGTGCCAGCAGCTTGGATACGCAGGGGGCGTACACCGGGGAGCTGTTTTTT. It yields the protein CASSLDTQGAYTGELFF. The chain joins TRBV5-5 to TRBJ2-2; 8 bases are a match to TRBD1. There are 17 residues in the CDR3. With V trimmed by 0 bases and J by 3 bases, 7 bases remained unmatched. Per the germline V gene, CDR1 is SGHKS and CDR2 is YYEKEE (reference sequence).

The CDR3 bases are TGTGCCAGCAGTTCTTGGGACAGGTCAAATTCACCCCTCCACTTT. It codes for CASSSWDRSNSPLHF. The chain joins TRBV28 to TRBJ1-6; TRBD1 matches 8 bases. V shed 4 bases, J shed 7 bases, and the junction held 6 bases outside the gene matches. The CDR3 has 15 amino acids. Germline CDR1 reads MDHEN; CDR2 reads SYDVKM.

This clone was observed a few times. This chain joins TRBV5-1 and TRBJ2-7, with no clear D. This CDR3 comprises 13 residues. Germline loops: CDR1 SGHRS, CDR2 YFSETQ. Trimming cost V 0 bases and J 1 base, with 5 bases left between them. CDR3 sequence: CASSLDGSYEQYF. In DNA, the CDR3 is TGCGCCAGCAGCTTGGACGGTTCCTACGAGCAGTACTTC.

In nucleotides, the CDR3 is TGTGCCAGCAGCTTAGCCCCCCGGACAGGTTCCTACGAGCAGTACGTC. Its translation is CASSLAPRTGSYEQYV. The chain combines TRBV7-8 with TRBJ2-7, with TRBD1 matching 7 bases. The CDR3 runs 16 residues. Germline V gene sequence: CDR1 SGHVS, CDR2 FQNEAQ. V gave up 0 bases and J gave up 1 base; unmatched junction bases: 6.

Only a few counts were recorded for this clone. V and J are TRBV6-1 and TRBJ2-1; D is perhaps TRBD2 (5 bases). Trimming shortened V by 2 bases and J by 7 bases, and 9 bases separated the two germline ends. Germline assignment: CDR1 MNHNS and CDR2 SASEGT. This CDR3 contains 13 residues. CDR3 loop: CASSERGWNEQFF. As DNA, the CDR3 is TGTGCCAGCAGTGAACGAGGGTGGAATGAGCAGTTCTTC.

V is TRBV10-1 and J is TRBJ1-4; TRBD1 is a possible D gene (5 bases). Germline CDR1 and CDR2: WNHNN and SYGVQD (reference sequence). V gave up 10 bases and J gave up 4 bases, with 13 bases separating them. The CDR3 has 13 residues. Here the CDR3 DNA reads TGCGCCACCGACAGAAGTATTAATGAAAAACTGTTTTTT. Translation gives CATDRSINEKLFF.

The rearrangement links TRBV29-1 to TRBJ2-5; D may correspond to TRBD1 or TRBD2 (6 bases each). Germline CDR1 reads SQVTM; CDR2 reads ANQGSEA. The CDR3 contains 12 residues. Trimming removed 6 bases at V and 4 bases at J, with 12 bases between. As DNA, the CDR3 is TGCAGCGTAGGGGGGAGACGAGAGACCCAGTACTTC. Residues: CSVGGRRETQYF. Full variable domain (remainder filled in from reference TRBV29-1 and TRBJ2-5): SAVISQKPSRDICQRGTSLTIQCQVDSQVTMMFWYRQQPGQSLTLIATANQGSEATYESGFVIDKFPISRPNLTFSTLTVSNMSPEDSSIYLCSVGGRRETQYFGPGTRLLVL.

The rearrangement joins TRBV30 to TRBJ1-2; TRBD1 aligns across 7 bases. Germline-derived CDR1 and CDR2 are GTSNPN and SVGIG (reference sequence). The CDR3 spans 12 residues. J gave up 5 bases and V 3 bases, and 3 bases lay outside the gene matches. CDR3 protein: CAWSETGYGYTF. CDR3 bases: TGTGCCTGGAGCGAGACAGGGTATGGCTACACCTTC.

The chain employs TRBV6-4 and TRBJ2-1, with a possible D match to TRBD1 (5 bases). The CDR3 covers 14 residues. V lost 0 bases and J lost 6, with 9 bases in between. Germline CDR1 MRHNA, CDR2 SNTAGT. The CDR3 sequence is CASSDSGRSNEQFF. The CDR3 DNA sequence: TGTGCCAGCAGTGACTCGGGGCGATCCAATGAGCAGTTCTTC.

The chain uses TRBV30 and TRBJ2-2; the D is unclear. Germline assignment: CDR1 GTSNPN and CDR2 SVGIG (reference sequence). This CDR3 is built from 14 residues. The ends were cut back, 1 base at V and 6 bases at J, with 12 bases in the middle. CDR3 DNA: TGTGCCTGGAGTGGGCTTCCTCGGGCCGGGGAGCTGTTTTTT. This codes for CAWSGLPRAGELFF.